One sample yielded the 8 T cell receptor beta chains listed below, sequenced in a study of blood T cells in healthy people across ages. The authors ran a second PCR of about 7 to 11 cycles using a sample-barcoded 5' primer and a J-beta primer mix. TCRdb independently ran MiXCR on the 5' RACE reads; one entry per CDR3 protein. Of more than 800,000 distinct CDR3 sequences in the sample, 35% to 50% were seen once. Sequenced: blood. Source of these receptors: a woman aged 60-75 years in good health.

This clonotype was recorded a few times. This rearrangement joins TRBV11-1 to TRBJ1-2, with D possibly TRBD1 on 6 matching bases. V was shortened by 3 bases and J by 8 bases, with 13 bases between the two germline ends. The V gene's germline CDR1 is SGHAT and CDR2 FQDESV (reference sequence). The CDR3 covers 13 residues. CDR3: CASSLGGAAGYTF. In DNA form, the CDR3 reads TGTGCCAGCAGCTTGGGGGGCGCGGCCGGCTACACCTTC. Using reference TRBV11-1 and TRBJ1-2 for the parts outside the CDR3, the full variable domain is EAEVAQSPRYKITEKSQAVAFWCDPISGHATLYWYRQILGQGPELLVQFQDESVVDDSQLPKDRFSAERLKGVDSTLKIQPAELGDSAMYLCASSLGGAAGYTFGSGTRLTVV.

This clonotype appeared a few times. The chain has TRBV20-1 and TRBJ2-7, with 8 bases aligning to TRBD2. CDR3 length equals 13 residues. CDR1 and CDR2 (germline): DFQATT, SNEGSKA (reference sequence). J was trimmed by 6 bases and V by 1 base; bases with no gene match: 5. CDR3 region: CSARVREGGEQYF. CDR3 DNA sequence: TGCAGTGCTAGAGTCCGGGAGGGAGGCGAGCAGTACTTC.

Turning to this clonotype: One junction end does not reproduce the germline sequence, and a read error may be involved. This rearrangement joins TRBV6-2 or TRBV6-3 to TRBJ1-2, with a possible D match to TRBD1 (5 bases). CDR1 is MNHEY and CDR2 is SVGEGT in the germline V gene. The length of the CDR3 is 15 residues. CDR3 coding DNA: TGTGCCGGCAGTTACCTGGGCAGGGAACCCGGGGGCTACACCTTC. Its translation is CAGSYLGREPGGYTF.

A few counts support this clonotype. V gene TRBV6-1 combines with J gene TRBJ2-5; 7 nucleotides match TRBD1. This CDR3 comprises 15 residues. The ends lost 7 bases at V and 3 bases at J; junction bases unmatched: 11. Germline assignment: CDR1 MNHNS and CDR2 SASEGT. The DNA for the CDR3 is TGTGCCAGCACCCTCTACGGGACAGCAGAAGAGACCCAGTACTTC. Translated: CASTLYGTAEETQYF.

This clonotype occurred a few times. The gene calls are TRBV6-2 or TRBV6-3 and TRBJ2-6, with 14 bases lining up with TRBD2. V dropped 2 bases and J dropped 3; count of bases not matched to a gene: 6. Germline V lookup: CDR1 MNHEY, CDR2 SVGEGT. The CDR3 is 19 residues long. CDR3 DNA sequence: TGTGCCAGCAGTTACCGTGGACTAGCGGGAGGAAGTGGGGCCAACGTCCTGACTTTC. Its protein is CASSYRGLAGGSGANVLTF.

The chain joins TRBV5-1 to TRBJ1-4; D not certain. The V gene's germline CDR1 is SGHRS and CDR2 YFSETQ. This CDR3 has 14 residues. V was shortened by 2 bases and J by 7 bases, with 12 bases between the two germline ends. CDR3 nucleotides: TGCGCCAGCAGCTTTAGCCGCGGGAGTGAAAAACTGTTTTTT. Residues: CASSFSRGSEKLFF.

This clonotype was recorded at least ten times. The chain has TRBV27 and TRBJ2-5; D is possibly TRBD1 (5 bases). The CDR3 covers 13 residues. Between the trimmed V and J ends, which lost 2 bases and 5 bases, there was a span of 9 bases. Germline V CDR1 and CDR2: MNHEY, SMNVEV (reference sequence). The CDR3, as DNA: TGTGCCAGCAGTTTAGCAGGGTGGGAGACCCAGTACTTC. Translated, it gives CASSLAGWETQYF.

The V gene is TRBV2, the J gene TRBJ2-3; a possible D gene is TRBD2 (5 bases). V lost 10 bases to trimming and J lost 5 bases, with 22 bases between them. This CDR3 region has 15 residues. Germline assignment: CDR1 SNHLY and CDR2 FYNNEI. CDR3 amino acids: CAIHESQAAVDTQYF. Here the CDR3 DNA reads TGTGCCATCCATGAATCACAAGCAGCGGTAGATACGCAGTATTTT. The variable domain in full, with the rest retrieved from reference TRBV2 and TRBJ2-3, is EPEVTQTPSHQVTQMGQEVILRCVPISNHLYFYWYRQILGQKVEFLVSFYNNEISEKSEIFDDQFSVERPDGSNFTLKIRSTKLEDSAMYFCAIHESQAAVDTQYFGPGTRLTVL.